This T cell receptor beta chain comes out of a study of T cell responses to AZD1222 COVID-19 vaccine. Study-wide points: Once two AZD1222 doses were given, Spike-specific TCR breadth and depth went up. A mostly white British donor set with more females was recruited, and clonal diversity was possibly underestimated. Spike-wide coverage was observed for vaccine-associated CD4 TCRs, with dominant responses at 160-218 and 743-854.

Note on this clone: The antigen is undetermined.

Germline-derived CDR1 and CDR2 are SEHNR and FQNEAQ (reference sequence). The CDR3 consists of 14 residues. The V and J ends lost 0 bases and 9 bases, in that order; junction bases with no gene match: 7. Measured with immunoSEQ multiplex PCR; TCRdb has only the in-frame clones, and not every one. This sample has over 150,000 clones, with roughly nine tenths found just once. The sample was peripheral blood, taken on day 0 of AZD1222 vaccination. The clonotype comes from an adult in good health. The chain is built from TRBV7-9 and TRBJ2-7; 8 bases are a match to TRBD1. The DNA of the CDR3 is TGTGCCAGCAGCTTAGCGGAGGACAGGGTAAGGCAGTACTTC. It is translated as CASSLAEDRVRQYF.